Shown below are 11 T cell receptor beta chains from a single sample sequenced in a study of T-cell memory formation after mild COVID-19. Each CDR3 protein is one row after TCRdb ran MiXCR on the 5' RACE reads. The table has approximately 250,000 distinct CDR3 sequences, 15% to 20% seen once. Specimen: PBMCs or a T cell subset sorted from them (not recorded which). The source is a man between 18 and 29 years old who had mild COVID-19 (a few samples of this study predate the infection). Cell type and time point are not known.

The V gene is TRBV20-1, the J gene TRBJ2-3, with D unresolved. Germline V gives CDR1 DFQATT, CDR2 SNEGSKA (reference sequence). V was pared by 6 bases and J by 2 bases, with 6 bases between. The CDR3 covers 11 residues. CDR3 amino acids: CSAHNTDTQYF. CDR3 DNA sequence: TGCAGTGCCCACAACACAGATACGCAGTATTTT.

This clonotype was picked up a small number of times. V and J are TRBV11-2 and TRBJ2-5; tentative D call: TRBD1 (6 bases). The CDR3 has 14 residues. Trimming left V 4 bases short and J 2 bases short, with 11 bases between. Germline V lookup: CDR1 SGHAT, CDR2 FQNNGV. The CDR3 nucleotides read TGTGCCAGCAGCTCCCGGACAGTTCAAGAGACCCAGTACTTC. Translated, it gives CASSSRTVQETQYF.

This clonotype was counted between two and nine times. The chain couples TRBV20-1 to TRBJ2-7; D is unclear. The CDR3 covers 14 residues. Germline V gene lookup returns CDR1 DFQATT and CDR2 SNEGSKA (reference sequence). The V end was cut by 2 bases, the J end by 5 bases, with 16 bases between. CDR3: CSARLGRNPNEQYF. The CDR3 DNA is TGCAGTGCTAGATTGGGCCGCAACCCCAACGAGCAGTACTTC.

Ten or more counts support this clonotype. The genes are TRBV12-3 or TRBV12-4 and TRBJ2-2; 8 nucleotides line up with TRBD1. V dropped 0 bases and J dropped 6; count of bases not matched to a gene: 3. This CDR3 comprises 15 residues. The CDR3 DNA reads TGTGCCAGCAGTTTAGCGCTCAGGGGGCCCGGGGAGCTGTTTTTT. It encodes CASSLALRGPGELFF.

The chain links TRBV20-1 to TRBJ1-2; 7 nucleotides align to TRBD1. Looked up from germline, CDR1 is DFQATT and CDR2 is SNEGSKA (reference sequence). The CDR3 is 13 residues long. V lost 6 bases and J lost 5; bases outside the gene matches: 9. Written as DNA, the CDR3 is TGCAGTGCGAGGGACAGCGGGCCGTATGGCTACACCTTC. Its protein is CSARDSGPYGYTF.

This clonotype came up a few times. The chain links TRBV20-1 to TRBJ1-6, with D possibly TRBD1 on 5 matching bases. This CDR3 contains 16 residues. The V gene's germline CDR1 is DFQATT and CDR2 SNEGSKA (reference sequence). Trimming stripped 0 bases from V and 2 bases from J, with 11 bases between. The CDR3 DNA reads as TGCAGTGCTAGAGATGGGGCCAGGGCCTATAATTCACCCCTCCACTTT. Amino acid sequence: CSARDGARAYNSPLHF.

This clonotype occurred a few times. The chain links TRBV7-9 to TRBJ1-5, with 8 nucleotides matching TRBD1. The CDR3 extends over 16 amino acids. Germline V lookup: CDR1 SEHNR, CDR2 FQNEAQ (reference sequence). The ends lost 4 bases at V and 1 base at J; junction bases unmatched: 6. The CDR3 region is CASSSNTGGSNQPQHF. The DNA for the CDR3 is TGTGCCAGCAGCTCGAACACAGGGGGAAGCAATCAGCCCCAGCATTTT.

The chain is built from TRBV12-3 or TRBV12-4 and TRBJ2-2; 10 positions agree with TRBD1. V dropped 5 bases and J dropped 6; count of bases not matched to a gene: 6. The CDR3 length is 15 residues. CDR3 protein: CASSPGQGSAGELFF. CDR3 sequence (DNA): TGTGCCAGCAGTCCGGGACAGGGGTCCGCCGGGGAGCTGTTTTTT.

The chain couples TRBV28 to TRBJ1-5; D is unresolved. The V gene lost 5 bases and the J gene lost 0 bases, with 8 bases spanning the gap. The CDR3 has 14 residues. Germline CDR1 and CDR2: MDHEN and SYDVKM. The CDR3 DNA sequence: TGTGCCAGCAGTCCCATAGATAGCAATCAGCCCCAGCATTTT. Translated, it gives CASSPIDSNQPQHF. The entire variable domain, with the rest obtained from reference TRBV28 and TRBJ1-5, is as follows: DVKVTQSSRYLVKRTGEKVFLECVQDMDHENMFWYRQDPGLGLRLIYFSYDVKMKEKGDIPEGYSVSREKKERFSLILESASTNQTSMYLCASSPIDSNQPQHFGDGTRLSIL.

This clonotype was counted at least ten times. The rearrangement uses TRBV7-6 and TRBJ2-2; either TRBD1 or TRBD2 may supply D (7 bases each). This CDR3 has 15 residues. The V gene's germline CDR1 is SGHVS and CDR2 FNYEAQ. Trimming left V 1 base short and J 6 bases short, with 12 bases between. As DNA, the CDR3 is TGTGCCAGCAGCTTAGTAGCAGGGGGGGCCGGGGAGCTGTTTTTT. Translation gives CASSLVAGGAGELFF.

Of note for this clonotype: Mismatch with germline at one junction end may stem from a read error. The V and J genes are TRBV12-3 or TRBV12-4 and TRBJ1-2; 7 bases fit TRBD1. This CDR3 is 11 amino acids long. CDR3 nucleotide sequence: TGTGCCAGCAGTTACCGGGGACAGATCTTCTTC. Its translation: CASSYRGQIFF.